This T cell receptor (beta chain) was observed in a study of a mutant IDH1 vaccine in newly diagnosed glioma. Clones were read by immunoSEQ multiplex PCR, and TCRdb kept only the in-frame ones, dropping some. The sample consists of tens of thousands of clones, 80% to 90% of them appearing once. Regarding this clone: Its cognate antigen is unknown.

The sample's time point: week 47, end of study. Every vaccine dose comprised 300 ug of mutant IDH1 20-mer peptide plus topical imiquimod. The CDR3 loop spans 14 amino acids. Germline V gene data show CDR1 as SGDLS and CDR2 as YYNGEE. Between the trimmed V and J ends, which lost 0 bases and 0 bases, there was a span of 6 bases. The sequenced sample was PBMCs, obtained from a glioma patient whose treatment included an IDH1 peptide vaccine. The sequence was obtained from a man aged 35-49 years with glioma. The J gene is TRBJ1-1, the V gene TRBV9; D not resolved. CDR3 sequence reads: CASSVVEVNTEAFF. In DNA, the CDR3 is TGTGCCAGCAGCGTAGTAGAGGTGAACACTGAAGCTTTCTTT.